This TCR beta chain appears in the sequencing data of a study of shared clonotypes between healthy human individuals. TCRdb's table, derived via immunoSEQ multiplex PCR, lists solely in-frame clones and lacks some. The sample includes 2 million to 2.5 million clones, about 90% of them seen just once. This CDR3 spans 16 amino acids. J gave up 4 bases and V 6 bases, and 7 bases lay outside the gene matches. Germline assignment: CDR1 MNHEY and CDR2 SMNVEV (reference sequence). The origin of this receptor is a man between 18 and 35 years old in good health. Some clones in this sample may be carry-over from other donors' samples. The sample was naive CD4+ T cells from PBMCs. Subset indicated: CD45RA+ positively selected. This sequence joins TRBV27 and TRBJ2-1; 12 bases are shared with TRBD2. The CDR3 DNA is TGTGCCAGCAGCGCACTAGCGGGAGGTATTTACAATGAGCAGTTCTTC. It specifies CASSALAGGIYNEQFF.